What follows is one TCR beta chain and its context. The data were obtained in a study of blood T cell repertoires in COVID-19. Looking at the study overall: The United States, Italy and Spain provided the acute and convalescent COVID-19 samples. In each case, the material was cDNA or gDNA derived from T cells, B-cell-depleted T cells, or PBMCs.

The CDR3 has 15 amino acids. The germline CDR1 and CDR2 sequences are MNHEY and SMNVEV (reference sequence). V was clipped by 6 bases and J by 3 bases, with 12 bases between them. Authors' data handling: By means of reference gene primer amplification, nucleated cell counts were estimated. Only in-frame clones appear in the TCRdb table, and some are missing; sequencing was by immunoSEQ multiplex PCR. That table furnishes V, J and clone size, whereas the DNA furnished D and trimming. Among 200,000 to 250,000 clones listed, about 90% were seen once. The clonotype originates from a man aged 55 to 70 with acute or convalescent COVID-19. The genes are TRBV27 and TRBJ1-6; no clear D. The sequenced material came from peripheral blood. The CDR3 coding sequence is TGTGCCAGCAGGGTCCGCGGGGTCTATAATTCACCCCTCCACTTT. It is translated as CASRVRGVYNSPLHF.